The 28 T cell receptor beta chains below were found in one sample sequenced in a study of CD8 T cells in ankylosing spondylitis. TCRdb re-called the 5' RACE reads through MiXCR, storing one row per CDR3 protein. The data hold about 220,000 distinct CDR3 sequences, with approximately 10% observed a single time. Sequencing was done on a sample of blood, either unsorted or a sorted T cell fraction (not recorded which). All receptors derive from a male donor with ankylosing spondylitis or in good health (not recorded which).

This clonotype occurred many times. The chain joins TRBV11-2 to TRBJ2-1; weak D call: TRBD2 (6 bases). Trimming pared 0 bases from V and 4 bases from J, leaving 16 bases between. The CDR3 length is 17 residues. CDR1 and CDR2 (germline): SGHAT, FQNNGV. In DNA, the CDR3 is TGTGCCAGCAGCTTAGAGACTGGGGCGGGGAGTTACAATGAGCAGTTCTTC. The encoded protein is CASSLETGAGSYNEQFF.

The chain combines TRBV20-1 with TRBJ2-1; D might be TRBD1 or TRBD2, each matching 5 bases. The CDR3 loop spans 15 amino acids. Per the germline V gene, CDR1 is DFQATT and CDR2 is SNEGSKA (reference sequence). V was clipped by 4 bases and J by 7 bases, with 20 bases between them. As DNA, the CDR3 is TGCAGTGCTACCGGGGACGGAGGCCCTGGGAATGAGCAGTTCTTC. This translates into CSATGDGGPGNEQFF.

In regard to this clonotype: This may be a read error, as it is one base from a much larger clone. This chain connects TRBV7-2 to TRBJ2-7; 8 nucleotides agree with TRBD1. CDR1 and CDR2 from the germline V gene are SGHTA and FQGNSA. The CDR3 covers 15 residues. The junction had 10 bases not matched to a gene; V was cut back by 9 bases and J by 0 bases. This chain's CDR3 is CARSEGQGVSYEQYF. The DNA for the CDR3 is TGTGCCAGAAGTGAAGGACAGGGAGTCTCCTACGAGCAGTACTTC.

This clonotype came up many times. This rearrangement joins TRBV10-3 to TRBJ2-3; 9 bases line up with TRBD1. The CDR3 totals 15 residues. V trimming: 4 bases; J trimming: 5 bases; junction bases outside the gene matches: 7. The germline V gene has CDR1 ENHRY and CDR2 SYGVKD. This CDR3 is CAISGSTGGIDTQYF. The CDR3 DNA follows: TGTGCCATCAGTGGGTCCACAGGGGGCATAGATACGCAGTATTTT.

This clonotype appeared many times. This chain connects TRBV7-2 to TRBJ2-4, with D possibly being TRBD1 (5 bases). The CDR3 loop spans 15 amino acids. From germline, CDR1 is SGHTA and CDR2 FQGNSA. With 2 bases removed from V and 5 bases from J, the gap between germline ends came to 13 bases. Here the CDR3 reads CASSLNRQPENIQYF. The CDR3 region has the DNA TGTGCCAGCAGCTTAAACAGGCAGCCCGAAAACATTCAGTACTTC.

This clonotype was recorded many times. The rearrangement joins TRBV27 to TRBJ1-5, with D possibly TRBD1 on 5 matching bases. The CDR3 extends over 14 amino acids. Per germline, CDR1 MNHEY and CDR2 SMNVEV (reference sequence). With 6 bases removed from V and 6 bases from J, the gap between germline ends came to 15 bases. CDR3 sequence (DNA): TGTGCCAGCAGGTTTGGGGGGGAGGGTCAGCCCCAGCATTTT. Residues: CASRFGGEGQPQHF.

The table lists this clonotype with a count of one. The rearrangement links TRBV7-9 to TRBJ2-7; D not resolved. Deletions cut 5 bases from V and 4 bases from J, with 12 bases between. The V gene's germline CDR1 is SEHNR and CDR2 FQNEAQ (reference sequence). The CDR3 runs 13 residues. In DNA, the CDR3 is TGTGCCAGCAGCCTAAGTGAGCTTTACGAGCAGTACTTC. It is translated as CASSLSELYEQYF.

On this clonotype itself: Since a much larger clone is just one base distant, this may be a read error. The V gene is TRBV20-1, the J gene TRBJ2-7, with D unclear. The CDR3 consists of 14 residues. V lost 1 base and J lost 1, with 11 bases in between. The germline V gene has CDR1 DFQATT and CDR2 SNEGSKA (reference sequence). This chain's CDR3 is CSARVGMGSYEQYF. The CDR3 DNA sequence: TGCAGTGCTAGAGTAGGTATGGGGTCCTACGAGCAGTACTTC.

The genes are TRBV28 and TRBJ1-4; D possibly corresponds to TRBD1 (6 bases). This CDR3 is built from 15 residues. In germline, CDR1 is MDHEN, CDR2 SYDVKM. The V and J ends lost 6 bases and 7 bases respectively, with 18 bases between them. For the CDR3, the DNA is TGTGCCAGCAGCCGCGACTCAAAGGGGGGTGAAAAACTGTTTTTT. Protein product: CASSRDSKGGEKLFF.

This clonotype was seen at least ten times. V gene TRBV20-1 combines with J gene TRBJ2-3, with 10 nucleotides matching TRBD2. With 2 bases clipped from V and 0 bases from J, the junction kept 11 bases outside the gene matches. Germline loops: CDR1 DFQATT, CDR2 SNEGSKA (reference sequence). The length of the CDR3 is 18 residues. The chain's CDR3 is CSARTSEASGGSTDTQYF. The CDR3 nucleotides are TGCAGTGCTAGAACGAGCGAGGCTAGCGGGGGAAGCACAGATACGCAGTATTTT.

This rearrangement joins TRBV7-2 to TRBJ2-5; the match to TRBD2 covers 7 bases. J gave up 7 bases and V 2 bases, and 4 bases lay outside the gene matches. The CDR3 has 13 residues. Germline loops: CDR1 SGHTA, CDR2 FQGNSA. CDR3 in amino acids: CASSLQGEGTQYF. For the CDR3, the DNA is TGTGCCAGCAGCTTACAAGGGGAGGGGACCCAGTACTTC.

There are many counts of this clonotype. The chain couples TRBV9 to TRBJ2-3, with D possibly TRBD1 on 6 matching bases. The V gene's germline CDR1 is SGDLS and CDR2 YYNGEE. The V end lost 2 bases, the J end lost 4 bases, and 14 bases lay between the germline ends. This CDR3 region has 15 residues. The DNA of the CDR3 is TGTGCCAGCAGCGTTCAGGGGCGGCGGGCAGATACGCAGTATTTT. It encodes CASSVQGRRADTQYF.

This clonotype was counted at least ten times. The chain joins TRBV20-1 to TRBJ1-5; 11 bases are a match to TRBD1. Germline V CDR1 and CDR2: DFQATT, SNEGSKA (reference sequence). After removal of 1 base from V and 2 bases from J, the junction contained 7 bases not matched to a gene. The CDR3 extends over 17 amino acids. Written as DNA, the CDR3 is TGCAGTGCTAGAGCCCACCTGGACAGGGGGCGCAATCAGCCCCAGCATTTT. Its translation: CSARAHLDRGRNQPQHF.

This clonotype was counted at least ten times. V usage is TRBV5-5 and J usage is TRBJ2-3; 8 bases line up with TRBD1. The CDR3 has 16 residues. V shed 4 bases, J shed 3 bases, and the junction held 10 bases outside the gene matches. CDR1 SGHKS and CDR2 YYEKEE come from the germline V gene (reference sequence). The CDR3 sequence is CASSPRGDRYTDTQYF. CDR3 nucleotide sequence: TGTGCCAGCAGCCCGCGAGGGGACAGGTATACAGATACGCAGTATTTT.

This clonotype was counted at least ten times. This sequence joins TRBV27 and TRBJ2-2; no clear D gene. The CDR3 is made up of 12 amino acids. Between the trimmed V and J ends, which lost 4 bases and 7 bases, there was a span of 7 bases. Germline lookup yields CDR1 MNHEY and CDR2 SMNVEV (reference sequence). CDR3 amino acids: CASSWSNGELFF. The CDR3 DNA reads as TGTGCCAGCAGTTGGAGTAACGGGGAGCTGTTTTTT.

The CDR3 spells CSARDQASSYNEQFF. The CDR3 nucleotides are TGCAGTGCTAGAGATCAGGCTAGCTCCTACAATGAGCAGTTCTTC. The V call is TRBV20-1, the J call TRBJ2-1; D gene unclear. V gave up 0 bases and J gave up 0 bases, with 9 bases separating them. The CDR3 contains 15 residues. Germline CDR1 reads DFQATT; CDR2 reads SNEGSKA (reference sequence).

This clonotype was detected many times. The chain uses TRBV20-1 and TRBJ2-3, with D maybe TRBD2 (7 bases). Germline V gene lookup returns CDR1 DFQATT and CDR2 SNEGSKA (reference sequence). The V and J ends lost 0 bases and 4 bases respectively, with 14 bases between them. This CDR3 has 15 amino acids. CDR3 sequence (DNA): TGCAGTGCTAGAGATTGGGGGGGCCGGTCAGATACGCAGTATTTT. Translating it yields CSARDWGGRSDTQYF.

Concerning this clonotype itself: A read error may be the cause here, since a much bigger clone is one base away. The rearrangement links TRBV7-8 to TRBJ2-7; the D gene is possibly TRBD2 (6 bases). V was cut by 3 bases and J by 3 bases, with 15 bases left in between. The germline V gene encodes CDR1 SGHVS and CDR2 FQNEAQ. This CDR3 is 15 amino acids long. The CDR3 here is CASSLAAGTFYEQYF. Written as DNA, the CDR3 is TGTGCCAGCAGCTTGGCGGCAGGGACTTTCTACGAGCAGTACTTC.

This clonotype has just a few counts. As DNA, the CDR3 is TGTGCCAGCAGTGAAGCGGAAAACTATGGCTACACCTTC. Amino acid sequence: CASSEAENYGYTF. V gene TRBV2 combines with J gene TRBJ1-2; D gene unclear. V was pared by 0 bases and J by 2 bases, with 4 bases between. The CDR3 totals 13 residues. The germline CDR1 and CDR2 sequences are SNHLY and FYNNEI.

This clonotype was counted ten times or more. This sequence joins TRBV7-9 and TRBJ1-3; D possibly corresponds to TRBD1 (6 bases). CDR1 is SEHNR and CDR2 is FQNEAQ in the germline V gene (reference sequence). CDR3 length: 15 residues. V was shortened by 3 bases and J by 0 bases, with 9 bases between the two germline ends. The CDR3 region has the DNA TGTGCCAGCAGCTTTACAGGGCTCTCTGGAAACACCATATATTTT. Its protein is CASSFTGLSGNTIYF.

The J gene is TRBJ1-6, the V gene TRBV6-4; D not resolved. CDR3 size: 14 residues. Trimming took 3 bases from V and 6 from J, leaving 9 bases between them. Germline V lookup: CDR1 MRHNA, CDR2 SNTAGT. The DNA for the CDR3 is TGTGCCAGCAGTGAAAAGGGAAGTAATTCACCCCTCCACTTT. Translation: CASSEKGSNSPLHF.

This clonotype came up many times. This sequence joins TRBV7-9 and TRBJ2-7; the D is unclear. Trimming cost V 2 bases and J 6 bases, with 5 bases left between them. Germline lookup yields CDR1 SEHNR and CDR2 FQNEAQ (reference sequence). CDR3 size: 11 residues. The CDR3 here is CASSLSREQYF. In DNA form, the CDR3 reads TGTGCCAGCAGCTTATCACGCGAGCAGTACTTC.

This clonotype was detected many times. This chain's CDR3 is CSARGGPKTDTQYF. The CDR3 region has the DNA TGCAGTGCTAGAGGCGGGCCGAAAACAGATACGCAGTATTTT. This chain uses TRBV20-1 with TRBJ2-3; tentative D call: TRBD2 (5 bases). The CDR3 contains 14 residues. V was trimmed by 1 base and J by 3 bases, leaving 11 bases between them. Germline V gene lookup returns CDR1 DFQATT and CDR2 SNEGSKA (reference sequence).

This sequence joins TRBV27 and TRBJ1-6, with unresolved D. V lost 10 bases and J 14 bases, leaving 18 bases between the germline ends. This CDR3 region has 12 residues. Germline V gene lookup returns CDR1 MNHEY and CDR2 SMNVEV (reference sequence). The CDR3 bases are TGTGCCACACAGAAGAGAGAGGGAACCCTCCACTTT. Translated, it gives CATQKREGTLHF.

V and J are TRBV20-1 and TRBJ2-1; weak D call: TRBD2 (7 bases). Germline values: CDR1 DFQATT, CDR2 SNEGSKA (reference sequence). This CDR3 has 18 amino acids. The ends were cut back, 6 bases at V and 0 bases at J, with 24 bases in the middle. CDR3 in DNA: TGCAGTGCACAGGCTGGGGGGGGCCGACGCGACTCCTACAATGAGCAGTTCTTC. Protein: CSAQAGGGRRDSYNEQFF.

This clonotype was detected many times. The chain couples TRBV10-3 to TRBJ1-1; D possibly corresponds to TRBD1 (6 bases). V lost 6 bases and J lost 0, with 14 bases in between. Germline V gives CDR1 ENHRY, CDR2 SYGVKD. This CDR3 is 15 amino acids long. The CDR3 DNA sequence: TGTGCCATCAGCCAGGACAGCGGAATGAACACTGAAGCTTTCTTT. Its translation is CAISQDSGMNTEAFF.

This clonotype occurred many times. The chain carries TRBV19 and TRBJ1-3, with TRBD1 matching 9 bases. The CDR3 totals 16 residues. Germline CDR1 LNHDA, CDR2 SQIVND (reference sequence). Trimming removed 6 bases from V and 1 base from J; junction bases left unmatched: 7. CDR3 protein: CASSLGQGRSGNTIYF. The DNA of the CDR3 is TGTGCCAGTAGCCTCGGACAGGGGCGGTCTGGAAACACCATATATTTT.

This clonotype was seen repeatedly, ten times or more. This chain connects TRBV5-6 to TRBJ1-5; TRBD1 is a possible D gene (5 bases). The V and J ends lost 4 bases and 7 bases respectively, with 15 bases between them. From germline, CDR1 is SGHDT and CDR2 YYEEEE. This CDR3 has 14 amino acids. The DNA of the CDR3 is TGTGCCAGCAGCCTGGATAACGGGGCCCAGCCCCAGCATTTT. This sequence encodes CASSLDNGAQPQHF.